These 22 T cell receptor beta chains were all obtained from the same sample, sequenced in a study of identical twins. TCRdb ran MiXCR on the 5' RACE reads and lists one entry per CDR3 protein. The table shows a few hundred thousand distinct CDR3 sequences, with approximately 8.7% occurring only once. The specimen was naive T cells sorted from blood. These receptors all come from a woman aged 45-65 years in good health.

The chain uses TRBV5-1 and TRBJ2-1; tentative D call: TRBD2 (7 bases). This CDR3 spans 14 amino acids. In germline, CDR1 is SGHRS, CDR2 YFSETQ. V was shortened by 2 bases and J by 7 bases, with 13 bases between the two germline ends. The CDR3 sequence is CASSFEGGGNEQFF. In DNA form, the CDR3 reads TGCGCCAGCAGCTTCGAGGGAGGGGGGAATGAGCAGTTCTTC.

This clonotype was picked up many times. The chain is built from TRBV29-1 and TRBJ2-5; tentatively, D is TRBD1 (7 bases). The CDR3 is 11 residues long. The ends were cut back, 3 bases at V and 14 bases at J, with 16 bases in the middle. Germline V lookup: CDR1 SQVTM, CDR2 ANQGSEA. CDR3 coding DNA: TGCAGCGTTGACGGGGCAGGGGGACTTTACTTC. This codes for CSVDGAGGLYF.

This clonotype was counted only a few times. The CDR3 here is CASSQDGTSVYNEQFF. The CDR3 nucleotides are TGTGCCAGCAGCCAAGACGGGACTAGCGTCTACAATGAGCAGTTCTTC. The chain is built from TRBV14 and TRBJ2-1; 10 nucleotides agree with TRBD2. V trimming: 0 bases; J trimming: 3 bases; junction bases outside the gene matches: 2. The CDR3 sequence is 16 residues long. Germline V CDR1 and CDR2: SGHDN, FVKESK. Based on the CDR3 plus reference TRBV14 and TRBJ2-1, the full variable domain is EAGVTQFPSHSVIEKGQTVTLRCDPISGHDNLYWYRRVMGKEIKFLLHFVKESKQDESGMPNNRFLAERTGGTYSTLKVQPAELEDSGVYFCASSQDGTSVYNEQFFGPGTRLTVL.

This clonotype has only a few counts. The J gene is TRBJ1-3, the V gene TRBV6-5; D is unclear. The V end lost 0 bases, the J end lost 0 bases, and 9 bases lay between the germline ends. The CDR3 spans 16 residues. Germline V lookup: CDR1 MNHEY, CDR2 SVGAGI. The CDR3 region is CASSYSTASSGNTIYF. CDR3 DNA sequence: TGTGCCAGCAGTTACTCGACGGCAAGCTCTGGAAACACCATATATTTT.

The chain employs TRBV2 and TRBJ2-5; 7 bases map to TRBD2. Trimming cost V 10 bases and J 6 bases; bases outside gene matches: 17. Germline V CDR1 and CDR2: SNHLY, FYNNEI. The CDR3 is 15 residues long. This CDR3 is CATRKILASGKTQYF. CDR3 DNA: TGTGCCACCAGGAAAATACTAGCGAGCGGGAAGACCCAGTACTTC. Supplemented by reference TRBV2 and TRBJ2-5, the full variable domain reads EPEVTQTPSHQVTQMGQEVILRCVPISNHLYFYWYRQILGQKVEFLVSFYNNEISEKSEIFDDQFSVERPDGSNFTLKIRSTKLEDSAMYFCATRKILASGKTQYFGPGTRLLVL.

The chain carries TRBV13 and TRBJ2-4; D ambiguous. This CDR3 region has 16 residues. Germline assignment: CDR1 PRHDT and CDR2 FYEKMQ (reference sequence). The ends were cut back, 5 bases at V and 7 bases at J, with 21 bases in the middle. CDR3 sequence reads: CASSKVTIGLRNIQYF. CDR3 coding DNA: TGTGCCAGCAGCAAGGTAACAATTGGATTAAGGAACATTCAGTACTTC.

This clonotype was counted between two and nine times. The chain is built from TRBV5-1 and TRBJ2-5; weak D call: TRBD2 (5 bases). CDR3 length: 16 residues. CDR1 is SGHRS, CDR2 YFSETQ, per germline. Between the trimmed V and J ends, which lost 0 bases and 2 bases, there was a span of 14 bases. CDR3 coding DNA: TGCGCCAGCAGCTTGGCGGGGTCGGGTGCGCAAGAGACCCAGTACTTC. Protein product: CASSLAGSGAQETQYF.

This clonotype was counted between two and nine times. The chain uses TRBV6-5 and TRBJ2-2, with a weak D call TRBD2 (5 bases). Germline CDR1 reads MNHEY; CDR2 reads SVGAGI. V was pared by 6 bases and J by 2 bases, with 10 bases between. This CDR3 contains 14 residues. The CDR3 reads CASRGRDNTGELFF. In DNA form, the CDR3 reads TGTGCCAGCAGAGGTCGGGATAACACCGGGGAGCTGTTTTTT.

This clonotype came up many times. The gene calls are TRBV12-3 or TRBV12-4 and TRBJ1-5; no reliable D call. Trimming pared 6 bases from V and 0 bases from J, leaving 18 bases between. This CDR3 is built from 17 residues. The CDR3 coding sequence is TGTGCCAGCAGCCCCGGGTGGTCCGCATATAGCAATCAGCCCCAGCATTTT. Its protein product is CASSPGWSAYSNQPQHF.

The V call is TRBV7-9, the J call TRBJ2-1, with no clear D. This CDR3 contains 17 residues. Germline V gene data show CDR1 as SEHNR and CDR2 as FQNEAQ (reference sequence). Deletions cut 7 bases from V and 0 bases from J, with 19 bases between. CDR3 sequence (DNA): TGTGCCAGCATCACACCACCGGGCAGGAGCTCCTACAATGAGCAGTTCTTC. It encodes CASITPPGRSSYNEQFF.

This clonotype appeared a few times. V and J are TRBV3-1 and TRBJ2-7, with no clear D. The V end lost 6 bases, the J end lost 3 bases, and 6 bases lay between the germline ends. Germline V gives CDR1 LGHDT, CDR2 YNNKEL (reference sequence). The CDR3 runs to 11 residues. The CDR3 bases are TGTGCCAGCAGATCGATCTACGAGCAGTACTTC. Translated, it gives CASRSIYEQYF.

The sample holds many counts of this clonotype. V is TRBV20-1 and J is TRBJ2-1, with 14 positions matching TRBD2. With V trimmed by 6 bases and J by 9 bases, 7 bases remained unmatched. Germline V gives CDR1 DFQATT, CDR2 SNEGSKA (reference sequence). The CDR3 is 14 residues long. The CDR3 DNA reads TGCAGTGCCCGGGGACTAGCGGGAGTCAGTGAGCAGTTCTTC. This sequence encodes CSARGLAGVSEQFF.

In the case of this clonotype: A much larger clone lies a single base off, so this may be a read error. The CDR3 DNA follows: TGTACCAGTAGTATCGGGGGGAGCTCCTACAATGAGCAGTTCTTC. Its translation is CTSSIGGSSYNEQFF. The chain employs TRBV19 and TRBJ2-1, with 7 nucleotides matching TRBD2. The CDR3 has 15 residues. From germline, CDR1 is LNHDA and CDR2 SQIVND (reference sequence).

The rearrangement uses TRBV4-1 and TRBJ2-6; D might be TRBD2 (6 bases). The CDR3 is 17 amino acids. Germline CDR1 reads MGHRA; CDR2 reads YSYEKL. Trimming removed 1 base at V and 2 bases at J, with 12 bases between. The DNA for the CDR3 is TGCGCCAGCAGCCAAGGGGAAACGGGAGCTGGGGCCAACGTCCTGACTTTC. Amino acids: CASSQGETGAGANVLTF.

This clonotype has more than one count but fewer than ten. V and J are TRBV12-3 or TRBV12-4 and TRBJ1-6; unclear D gene. V lost 2 bases and J lost 7, with 9 bases in between. This CDR3 has 14 amino acids. The CDR3 DNA reads as TGTGCCAGCAGTTTAAGAGAAGGAAATTCACCCCTCCACTTT. Protein: CASSLREGNSPLHF.

The CDR3 reads CASRDLRRRYEQYF. CDR3 bases: TGTGCCAGCCGAGACTTGCGAAGGAGGTACGAGCAGTACTTC. The chain recombines TRBV27 with TRBJ2-7, with D perhaps TRBD2 (5 bases). The CDR3 loop spans 14 amino acids. CDR1 is MNHEY, CDR2 SMNVEV, per germline (reference sequence). Trimming left V 8 bases short and J 4 bases short, with 18 bases between.

The CDR3 DNA follows: TGCGCCAGCAGCCAAGATGGGGTTATGGGGACAGGGTTCACCGGGGAGCTGTTTTTT. Translation: CASSQDGVMGTGFTGELFF. This chain links TRBV4-1 with TRBJ2-2; TRBD1 agrees at 9 bases. Unmatched junction bases numbered 12, after V lost 0 bases and J lost 4 bases. Germline CDR1 reads MGHRA; CDR2 reads YSYEKL. The CDR3 has 19 amino acids.

The DNA of the CDR3 is TGCAGTGCTAGGGGACTAGCGGGAGGCACCGGGGAGCTGTTTTTT. Translation gives CSARGLAGGTGELFF. The chain links TRBV20-1 to TRBJ2-2, with 15 nucleotides matching TRBD2. CDR1 is DFQATT and CDR2 is SNEGSKA in the germline V gene (reference sequence). After removal of 3 bases from V and 4 bases from J, the junction contained 0 bases not matched to a gene. The CDR3 contains 15 residues.

This clonotype has just a few counts. The chain recombines TRBV20-1 with TRBJ1-5, with D perhaps TRBD1 (6 bases). Between the trimmed V and J ends, which lost 5 bases and 7 bases, there was a span of 18 bases. This CDR3 contains 14 residues. Per germline, CDR1 DFQATT and CDR2 SNEGSKA (reference sequence). CDR3 sequence reads: CSAFGAGQGQPQHF. The CDR3 nucleotides are TGCAGTGCTTTCGGTGCGGGACAAGGCCAGCCCCAGCATTTT.

This clonotype came up many times. The V and J genes are TRBV6-5 and TRBJ2-3; no definite D call. The germline V gene encodes CDR1 MNHEY and CDR2 SVGAGI. This CDR3 has 12 residues. Trimming removed 10 bases at V and 1 base at J, with 9 bases between. CDR3 nucleotides: TGTGCCACCCAAGTGGGCACAGATACGCAGTATTTT. Amino acid sequence: CATQVGTDTQYF.

The chain is built from TRBV30 and TRBJ1-2, with D perhaps matching TRBD1 (5 bases). V lost 2 bases and J lost 1, with 8 bases in between. The CDR3 has 13 amino acids. From germline, CDR1 is GTSNPN and CDR2 SVGIG (reference sequence). This chain's CDR3 is CAWSTGLNYGYTF. The CDR3 DNA is TGTGCCTGGAGTACAGGCCTTAACTATGGCTACACCTTC.

The chain uses TRBV20-1 and TRBJ1-2; D unclear. V was pared by 3 bases and J by 10 bases, with 15 bases between. Per the germline V gene, CDR1 is DFQATT and CDR2 is SNEGSKA (reference sequence). The CDR3 runs to 12 residues. The CDR3 sequence: CSASSGYQAYTF. CDR3 bases: TGCAGTGCTAGTTCCGGATATCAAGCCTACACCTTC.